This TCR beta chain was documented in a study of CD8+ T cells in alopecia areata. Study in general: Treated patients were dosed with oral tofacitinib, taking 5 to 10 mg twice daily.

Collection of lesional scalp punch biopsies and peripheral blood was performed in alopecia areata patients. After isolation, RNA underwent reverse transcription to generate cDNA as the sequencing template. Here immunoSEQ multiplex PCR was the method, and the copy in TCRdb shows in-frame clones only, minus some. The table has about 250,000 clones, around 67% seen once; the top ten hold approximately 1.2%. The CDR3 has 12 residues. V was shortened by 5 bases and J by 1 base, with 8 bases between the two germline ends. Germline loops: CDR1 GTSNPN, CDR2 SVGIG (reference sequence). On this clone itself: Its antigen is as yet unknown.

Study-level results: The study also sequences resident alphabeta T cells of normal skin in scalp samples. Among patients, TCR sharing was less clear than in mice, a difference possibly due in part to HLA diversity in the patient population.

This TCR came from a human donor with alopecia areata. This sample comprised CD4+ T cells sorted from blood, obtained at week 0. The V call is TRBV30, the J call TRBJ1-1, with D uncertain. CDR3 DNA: TGTGCCTGGGAGGGCCAGAACACTGAAGCTTTCTTT. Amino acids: CAWEGQNTEAFF.